This TCR beta chain is from a study of cytomegalovirus exposure and HLA in healthy donors. This clone was seen a single time. Its antigen is undetermined. In the PCR, 60 Vbeta and 13 Jbeta primers were used. Assay used: immunoSEQ multiplex PCR; TCRdb lists only in-frame clones, some missing. The table records around 120,000 clones, 82% of them present only once. Study-wide results and limits: Rates of TCR association differed by HLA locus in a later analysis, with DRB1 highest and HLA-C lowest. Later on, a genetic analysis was performed. It linked a missense variant in DCLRE1C with V- and J-gene trimming of TCR beta.

The sample taken for sequencing was PBMCs. The clonotype originates from a boy between 2 and 10 years old in good health and CMV-seronegative.

The DNA of the CDR3 is TGTGCCAGCAGGGACTACGAGCAGTACGTC. Its translation is CASRDYEQYV. This chain connects TRBV6-1 to TRBJ2-7, with D uncertain. Per germline, CDR1 MNHNS and CDR2 SASEGT. The length of the CDR3 is 10 residues. The V and J ends lost 6 bases and 3 bases respectively, with 3 bases between them.